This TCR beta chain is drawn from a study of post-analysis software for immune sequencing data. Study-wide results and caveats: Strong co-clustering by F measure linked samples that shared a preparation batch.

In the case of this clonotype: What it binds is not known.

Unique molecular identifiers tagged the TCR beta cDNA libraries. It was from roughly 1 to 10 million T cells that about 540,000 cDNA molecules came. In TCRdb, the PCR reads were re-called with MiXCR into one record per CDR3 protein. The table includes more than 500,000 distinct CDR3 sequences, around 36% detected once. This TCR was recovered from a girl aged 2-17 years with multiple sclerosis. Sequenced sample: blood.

The CDR3 spells CASSLLGGTYGYTF. Written as DNA, the CDR3 is TGTGCCAGCAGCCTTCTAGGGGGGACCTATGGCTACACCTTC. The genes are TRBV28 and TRBJ1-2, with D possibly matching TRBD1 (6 bases). Germline V gene lookup returns CDR1 MDHEN and CDR2 SYDVKM. The V end lost 6 bases, the J end lost 4 bases, and 15 bases lay between the germline ends. This CDR3 is 14 amino acids long.